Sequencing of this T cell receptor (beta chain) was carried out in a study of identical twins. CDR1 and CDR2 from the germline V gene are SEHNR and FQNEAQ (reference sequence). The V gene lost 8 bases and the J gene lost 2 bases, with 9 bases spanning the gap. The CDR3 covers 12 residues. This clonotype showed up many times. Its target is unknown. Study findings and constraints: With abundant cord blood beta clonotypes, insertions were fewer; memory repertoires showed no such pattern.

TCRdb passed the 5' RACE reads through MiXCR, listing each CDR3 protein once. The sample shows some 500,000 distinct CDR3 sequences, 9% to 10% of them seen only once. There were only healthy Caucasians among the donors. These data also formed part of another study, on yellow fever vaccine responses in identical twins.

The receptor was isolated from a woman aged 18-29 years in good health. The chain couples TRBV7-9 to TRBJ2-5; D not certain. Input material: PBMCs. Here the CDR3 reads CASGRLQETQYF. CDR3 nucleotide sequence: TGTGCCAGCGGGCGGCTACAAGAGACCCAGTACTTC. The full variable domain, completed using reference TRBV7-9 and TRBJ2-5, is DTGVSQNPRHKITKRGQNVTFRCDPISEHNRLYWYRQTLGQGPEFLTYFQNEAQLEKSRLLSDRFSAERPKGSFSTLEIQRTEQGDSAMYLCASGRLQETQYFGPGTRLLVL.